This T cell receptor (beta chain) was identified during a study of vaccination effects on CD4 cells after COVID-19. Study in general: The median interval between the second dose and post-vaccine sampling was 72 days.

Profiled with immunoSEQ multiplex PCR; TCRdb holds only in-frame clones, not every one. Found here are tens of thousands of clones, approximately 76% of them singletons; the top ten hold more than 0.85%. This clone was picked up a small number of times. Its antigen is unknown. CD4+ T cells specific for antigen were expanded with viral peptide pools by the ViraFEST assay before sequencing. With roughly 10 days of culture completed, CD4+ T cells were isolated. BNT162b2 vaccine or mRNA-1273 vaccine was given to participants in two doses. Nobody among the vaccine recipients had prior SARS-CoV-2 infection (nucleocapsid antibodies were negative). This TCR was recovered from a human donor who received a COVID-19 vaccine. Material: CD4+ T cells from PBMCs cultured with HCoV-OC43 spike peptides, obtained after COVID-19 vaccination. Subset described: HCoV-OC43 spike overlapping peptide pool stimulation.

Here the CDR3 reads CASRPGQGTGYTF. The CDR3 DNA is TGCGCCAGCCGACCGGGACAGGGGACTGGCTACACCTTC. The chain employs TRBV5-1 and TRBJ1-2, with 10 bases identical to TRBD1. Trimming took 7 bases from V and 7 from J; bases not matched to a gene: 7. CDR3 length: 13 amino acids. CDR1 and CDR2 from the germline V gene are SGHRS and YFSETQ.